This is a list of T cell receptor beta chains from one sample in a study of T cells after yellow fever vaccination. MiXCR, run by TCRdb on the 5' RACE reads, gives a single entry per CDR3 protein. The sample carries about 340,000 distinct CDR3 sequences, 3.5% to 4.5% recorded once. Sequences were derived from PBMCs, sampled 5 days after the yellow fever booster vaccination. These receptors were collected from a man younger than 35 who received the YFV17D yellow fever vaccine. The CDR3 runs from the conserved cysteine through the conserved F or W.

v_call | cdr3_aa
TRBV7-3 | CASSLGHADTQYF
TRBV4-1 | CASSQDYEGLPTIYF
TRBV28 | CASRAQGSHEQFF
TRBV5-1 | CASSRPDRGRTDTQYF
TRBV6-1 | CAIQWPTSGVRVPDQETQYF
TRBV5-1 | CASSIEGSDTQYF
TRBV29-1 | CSVERETQYF
TRBV4-2 | CASSQDRRSYNSPLHF
TRBV20-1 | CSGRQGAGELFF
TRBV6-2/TRBV6-3 | CASVNRDRGDQPQHF
TRBV12-3/TRBV12-4 | CASSLSVRTEAFF
TRBV18 | CASSPEEQGLGAEAFF
TRBV7-2 | CASSLLSGGHVIQETQYF
TRBV29-1 | CSTDRDSVYSFTDTQYF
TRBV2 | CASRGDSYTEAFF
TRBV4-2 | CASSHGQGNSPLHF
TRBV4-2 | CASSQEAGVQETQYF
TRBV25-1 | CASSDDRSNEKLFF
TRBV6-2/TRBV6-3 | CASSYGGSKNIQYF
TRBV6-1 | CASSRDSHGEQFF
TRBV12-3/TRBV12-4 | CASSLFLYSNQPQHF
TRBV4-2 | CASSQEGTGNTEAFF
TRBV6-1 | CASSEGTGTYEQYF
TRBV7-7 | CASSLGPTVRELFF
TRBV3-1 | CASSKGTGANVLTF
TRBV7-9 | CASNHADREIGNTIYF
TRBV5-1 | CASSLGGTASNQPQHF
TRBV5-4 | CASSLDPPGGSPLHF